The 22 T cell receptor beta chains below all came from one sample that was sequenced in a study of human T cells and chemical hapten exposure. Each CDR3 protein is one row after TCRdb ran MiXCR on the RACE reads. Here the sample spans about 120,000 distinct CDR3 sequences, about 14% being singletons. This sample's time point: pre-sensitization, week 0. Treatment noted: therapeutic diphenylcyclopropenone sensitization with weekly scalp DPC. The starting material was whole blood, obtained in connection with sensitization to the hapten diphenylcyclopropenone (DPC). The receptors derive from a woman between 18 and 29 years old with alopecia areata. Some clones in this sample may be carry-over from other donors' samples.

The chain couples TRBV6-5 to TRBJ2-1; TRBD1 is a possible D gene (6 bases). Looked up from germline, CDR1 is MNHEY and CDR2 is SVGAGI. The V gene lost 5 bases and the J gene lost 0 bases, with 14 bases spanning the gap. The CDR3 sequence is 16 residues long. As DNA, the CDR3 is TGTGCCAGCAGTCCCTTCGACAGGAGCTCCTACAATGAGCAGTTCTTC. Translating gives CASSPFDRSSYNEQFF.

This clonotype turned up a few times. V gene TRBV20-1 combines with J gene TRBJ2-2; 8 bases are a match to TRBD1. Trimming removed 6 bases from V and 6 bases from J; junction bases left unmatched: 9. There are 14 residues in the CDR3. The germline gives CDR1 DFQATT, CDR2 SNEGSKA (reference sequence). CDR3 residues: CSAPGTGGAGELFF. CDR3 sequence (DNA): TGCAGTGCCCCCGGGACAGGAGGCGCCGGGGAGCTGTTTTTT.

This clonotype was found many times. The chain uses TRBV19 and TRBJ1-2; D is unclear. The V gene lost 2 bases and the J gene lost 8 bases, with 9 bases spanning the gap. CDR1 LNHDA and CDR2 SQIVND come from the germline V gene (reference sequence). This CDR3 region has 12 residues. The CDR3 DNA is TGTGCCAGTAGTATATCCTCGATGGGCTACACCTTC. Protein: CASSISSMGYTF.

This clonotype appeared many times. This chain links TRBV9 with TRBJ2-5; weak D call: TRBD1 (5 bases). The V gene lost 2 bases and the J gene lost 0 bases, with 11 bases spanning the gap. This CDR3 comprises 15 residues. The V gene's germline CDR1 is SGDLS and CDR2 YYNGEE. The CDR3 loop is CASSVGLGYQETQYF. DNA for the CDR3: TGTGCCAGCAGCGTGGGGCTCGGGTACCAAGAGACCCAGTACTTC.

This clonotype was seen more than once but under ten times. The gene calls are TRBV6-5 and TRBJ2-1; D unclear. Trimming removed 4 bases at V and 4 bases at J, with 8 bases between. The CDR3 consists of 13 residues. Germline V gene data show CDR1 as MNHEY and CDR2 as SVGAGI. The chain's CDR3 is CASSSGWYNEQFF. CDR3 nucleotides: TGTGCCAGCAGTTCAGGCTGGTACAATGAGCAGTTCTTC.

The chain has TRBV7-2 and TRBJ2-5; D uncertain. Germline V gene sequence: CDR1 SGHTA, CDR2 FQGNSA. CDR3 length: 11 amino acids. Trimming shortened V by 5 bases and J by 10 bases, and 11 bases separated the two germline ends. Here the CDR3 DNA reads TGTGCCAGCAGCCTCAGTTTTTTCCAGTACTTC. It yields the protein CASSLSFFQYF.

The sample holds many counts of this clonotype. The gene calls are TRBV18 and TRBJ1-1; 10 nucleotides align to TRBD1. V trimming: 6 bases; J trimming: 5 bases; junction bases outside the gene matches: 6. The CDR3 is 14 residues long. From germline, CDR1 is KGHSH and CDR2 LQKENI. The CDR3 coding sequence is TGTGCCAGCTCCCGGACAGGGGGAAAGACTGAAGCTTTCTTT. Residues: CASSRTGGKTEAFF.

This rearrangement joins TRBV10-3 to TRBJ1-6; possibly TRBD1 for D (5 bases). The germline gives CDR1 ENHRY, CDR2 SYGVKD. Deletions cut 0 bases from V and 5 bases from J, with 8 bases between. CDR3 length equals 15 residues. The CDR3 nucleotides are TGTGCCATCAGTGAGTCCTCAGGGCATAATTCACCCCTCCACTTT. This sequence encodes CAISESSGHNSPLHF.

In this sample, this clonotype turned up a few times. V gene TRBV5-1 combines with J gene TRBJ1-1, with 7 bases fitting TRBD1. After removal of 2 bases from V and 10 bases from J, the junction contained 8 bases not matched to a gene. Germline V lookup: CDR1 SGHRS, CDR2 YFSETQ. The CDR3 is 13 residues long. CDR3 DNA: TGCGCCAGCAGCTTTCAGGGGGTAGGAGGAGCTTTCTTT. This codes for CASSFQGVGGAFF.

The rearrangement links TRBV4-3 to TRBJ1-2; D unresolved. Germline CDR1 LGHNA, CDR2 YSLEER. Deletions cut 2 bases from V and 4 bases from J, with 17 bases between. This CDR3 comprises 16 residues. CDR3: CASSQLGSKQLYGYTF. DNA for the CDR3: TGCGCCAGCAGCCAACTAGGGTCGAAACAGCTCTATGGCTACACCTTC.

Ten or more counts support this clonotype. The chain links TRBV11-2 to TRBJ1-2; weak D call: TRBD1 (6 bases). Trimming pared 3 bases from V and 5 bases from J, leaving 16 bases between. The CDR3 loop spans 15 amino acids. Germline V gene sequence: CDR1 SGHAT, CDR2 FQNNGV. Here the CDR3 reads CASSFPGHSHYGYTF. The CDR3 DNA is TGTGCCAGCAGCTTCCCGGGACACTCCCATTATGGCTACACCTTC.

This clonotype has just a few counts. This sequence joins TRBV7-8 and TRBJ1-1; the D gene is possibly TRBD1 (5 bases). The CDR3 is 13 amino acids. The V end lost 5 bases, the J end lost 3 bases, and 10 bases lay between the germline ends. CDR1 is SGHVS, CDR2 FQNEAQ, per germline. The CDR3: CASSLDRDTEAFF. DNA for the CDR3: TGTGCCAGCAGCCTAGACAGAGACACTGAAGCTTTCTTT.

At least ten counts were recorded for this clonotype. The J gene is TRBJ2-7, the V gene TRBV2, with D perhaps matching TRBD1 or TRBD2 (5 bases each). This CDR3 comprises 12 residues. V lost 1 base, J lost 10 bases, and 11 bases lay in between. The germline gives CDR1 SNHLY, CDR2 FYNNEI. The CDR3 loop is CASSEGGERQYF. Written as DNA, the CDR3 is TGTGCCAGCAGTGAAGGAGGGGAGCGCCAGTACTTC.

Many counts were recorded for this clonotype. The chain carries TRBV27 and TRBJ1-2; D might be TRBD1 (6 bases). V was pared by 3 bases and J by 3 bases, with 8 bases between. This CDR3 contains 13 residues. Germline values: CDR1 MNHEY, CDR2 SMNVEV (reference sequence). In DNA form, the CDR3 reads TGTGCCAGCAGTTTTGGGGGCGACTATGGCTACACCTTC. Translating gives CASSFGGDYGYTF.

Only a few counts were recorded for this clonotype. The chain has TRBV9 and TRBJ2-2; D ambiguous. Germline V gene sequence: CDR1 SGDLS, CDR2 YYNGEE. V lost 3 bases and J lost 7, with 7 bases in between. The CDR3 is 12 residues long. The CDR3 DNA follows: TGTGCCAGCAGCGCCGGTGGCGGGGAGCTGTTTTTT. It yields the protein CASSAGGGELFF.

This clonotype has just a few counts. The rearrangement joins TRBV14 to TRBJ2-2; TRBD1 or TRBD2 may be the D gene (5 bases each). The CDR3 spans 16 residues. The ends were cut back, 4 bases at V and 7 bases at J, with 19 bases in the middle. CDR1 and CDR2 (germline): SGHDN, FVKESK. CDR3 bases: TGTGCCAGCAGCCCTCTTGGTAGGGGAGAGGTCGGGGAGCTGTTTTTT. It yields the protein CASSPLGRGEVGELFF.

This chain uses TRBV7-9 with TRBJ1-6; no definite D call. This CDR3 is built from 12 residues. The V gene's germline CDR1 is SEHNR and CDR2 FQNEAQ (reference sequence). V was cut by 3 bases and J by 10 bases, with 7 bases left in between. CDR3 sequence reads: CASSFIRSPLHF. The CDR3 bases are TGTGCCAGCAGCTTCATTCGGTCACCCCTCCACTTT.

In its sample, this clonotype was seen a few times. The chain uses TRBV28 and TRBJ1-4; perhaps TRBD1 as D (5 bases). This CDR3 is 16 amino acids long. V lost 4 bases, J lost 1 base, and 13 bases lay in between. CDR1 and CDR2 (germline): MDHEN, SYDVKM. The CDR3 region is CASSSTGRGTNEKLFF. In DNA, the CDR3 is TGTGCCAGCAGTTCAACAGGAAGGGGAACTAATGAAAAACTGTTTTTT.

This chain joins TRBV6-2 or TRBV6-3 and TRBJ2-1, with 11 bases aligning to TRBD2. Germline values: CDR1 MNHEY, CDR2 SVGEGT. This CDR3 region has 20 residues. Trimming removed 2 bases from V and 2 bases from J; junction bases left unmatched: 14. In nucleotides, the CDR3 is TGTGCCAGCAGTTACACAAAACTAGCGGGGGATACCAGTACCTACAATGAGCAGTTCTTC. Protein: CASSYTKLAGDTSTYNEQFF.

The sample holds a few counts of this clonotype. The chain couples TRBV5-1 to TRBJ2-5; TRBD2 matches at 9 bases. The CDR3 spans 16 residues. Germline V gene lookup returns CDR1 SGHRS and CDR2 YFSETQ. V was pared by 0 bases and J by 4 bases, with 7 bases of the junction left unmatched. CDR3 DNA: TGCGCCAGCAGCTTGGTAGCCCTAGCGGGGAGAGAGACCCAGTACTTC. It yields the protein CASSLVALAGRETQYF. Complete variable domain (other parts from reference TRBV5-1 and TRBJ2-5): KAGVTQTPRYLIKTRGQQVTLSCSPISGHRSVSWYQQTPGQGLQFLFEYFSETQRNKGNFPGRFSGRQFSNSRSEMNVSTLELGDSALYLCASSLVALAGRETQYFGPGTRLLVL.

V usage is TRBV12-3 or TRBV12-4 and J usage is TRBJ1-5; possibly TRBD1 for D (6 bases). The CDR3 runs to 12 residues. The V end lost 7 bases, the J end lost 6 bases, and 10 bases lay between the germline ends. DNA of the CDR3: TGTGCCAGCAATACAGGGTTTCAGCCCCAGCATTTT. Amino acids: CASNTGFQPQHF.

This chain links TRBV29-1 with TRBJ2-1; the D is unclear. Between the trimmed V and J ends, which lost 5 bases and 5 bases, there was a span of 4 bases. This CDR3 contains 10 residues. Germline V gene sequence: CDR1 SQVTM, CDR2 ANQGSEA. The CDR3 coding sequence is TGCAGCGTTATTGACAATGAGCAGTTCTTC. Encoded protein: CSVIDNEQFF.